The present entry profiles one T cell receptor (beta chain) with its context. No antigen is known for it. This sample stems from a study of cytomegalovirus exposure and HLA in healthy donors. Study-wide points: CMV serostatus was the only recorded immune exposure for donors.

Germline V gene lookup returns CDR1 WNHNN and CDR2 SYGVQD (reference sequence). With V trimmed by 2 bases and J by 7 bases, 4 bases remained unmatched. The CDR3 has 14 amino acids. Amplification used 60 Vbeta primers and 13 Jbeta primers. Only in-frame clones appear in the TCRdb table, and some are missing; sequencing was by immunoSEQ multiplex PCR. The sample lists 99,000 or so clones; roughly 72% were seen once. V and J are TRBV10-1 and TRBJ2-2; 7 nucleotides match TRBD2. Sequencing was performed on PBMCs. The receptor was derived from a woman under 30 in good health and CMV-seropositive. The chain's CDR3 is CASSEERESGELFF. CDR3 bases: TGCGCCAGCAGTGAGGAGCGGGAAAGCGGGGAGCTGTTTTTT.